This T cell receptor beta chain was retrieved from a study of blood T cells in healthy people across ages. Study-level points and caveats: Per million T cells, TCR beta diversity dropped about linearly as age rose.

Then a second PCR, running about 6 to 11 cycles, was carried out with a sample-barcoded 5' primer and a J-beta primer mix. TCRdb reanalysed the 5' RACE reads using MiXCR and keeps one entry per CDR3 protein. The sample lists around 970,000 distinct CDR3 sequences, roughly half occurring once. This CDR3 contains 15 residues. Trimming at V came to 4 bases and at J to 1 base, leaving 5 bases not matched to a gene. CDR1 is MDHEN and CDR2 is SYDVKM in the germline V gene. The authors drew around 9.3 milliliters of peripheral blood from each donor. A remark on this clonotype: Its antigen is not identified.

The TCR comes from an older woman in good health. The chain employs TRBV28 and TRBJ2-3; 7 positions agree with TRBD1. The sample comprised blood. CDR3 sequence reads: CASSSGGEGTDTQYF. DNA of the CDR3: TGTGCCAGCAGTTCAGGGGGAGAGGGCACAGATACGCAGTATTTT.